This T cell receptor (beta chain) is from a study of T-cell reconstitution after alpha-beta-depleted transplantation in children (TCRdb year 2016). Notes on the research overall: Using TCR repertoire profiling, the study followed T-cell immune reconstitution in a quantitative way in children after TCRalphabeta/CD19-depleted allogeneic hematopoietic cell transplantation.

Preparation of the library involved PCR. The reads were generated on an Illumina HiSeq 2500. Molecular barcoding was employed in the preparation of TCR libraries, with unique molecular identifiers being used to normalize TCRbeta repertoire quantification. Through fastp at Q25 and MiXCR, TCRdb rebuilt clones from the public reads, retaining in-frame beta chains. One record per CDR3 amino acid sequence lists the most common genes and DNA. The sample yields 750,000 to 950,000 distinct CDR3 sequences; roughly 15% were counted once. Approximately 5% of the sample comes from the top ten. Study-level results and caveats: In some patients, the high TCRbeta diversity seen at day 60 was put down to recipient T cells and intrathymic progenitors that had survived conditioning. About two months after transplant, the apparently early recovery of alphabetaT-cell counts reportedly depended on just several hundred clones that had expanded rapidly and came from non-depleted graft cells. Over subsequent months, a decline in hyperexpanded clone frequencies was noted, and after one year, T-cell counts and TCRbeta diversity were mostly ascribed to newly produced T cells.

The CDR3, from cysteine to phenylalanine, totals 13 residues. Left in the record is the CDR3 DNA by itself, 39 bases read in frame from the first base. V is reduced by 1 base and J by 7 bases, leaving a spacing of 10 bases between them. CDR1 SEHNR and CDR2 FQNEAQ are derived from the germline V gene (reference sequence). This clonotype turned up a few times. Its antigen remains unidentified. Per-nucleotide qualities are absent, and no much larger clonotype sits a single base away. The sample's treatment or condition label is to be understood as: allogeneic hematopoietic cell transplantation with graft depleted of TCRalphabeta T cells and CD19 B cells. The transplant recipients were children given TCRalphabeta/CD19-depleted allogeneic hematopoietic cell grafts.

The material was PBMCs, mostly from graft donor cells, obtained 360 days after TCRalphabeta/CD19-depleted stem cell transplant. The sequence links TRBV7-9 to TRBJ1-2; no D gene is confidently identified. This TCR was recovered from a male patient aged 5 to 17 who had a stem cell transplant for acute lymphoblastic leukemia, so the T cells may come from the graft donor. The DNA sequence is as follows: TGTGCCAGCAGCTTAGGTTATACCACTGGCTACACCTTC. It translates to CASSLGYTTGYTF.